This T cell receptor (beta chain) comes out of a study of T cells after yellow fever vaccination. Study overall: When fractions had low cell numbers, they were prepared with SMART-Seq v4 Ultra Low Input.

TCRdb processed the 5' RACE reads anew with MiXCR; each CDR3 protein has one entry. The sample lists some 400,000 distinct CDR3 sequences, under 20% seen once, with over 15% in the top ten. V dropped 3 bases and J dropped 3 bases, with 14 bases sitting between them. CDR3 length: 15 amino acids. Germline-derived CDR1 and CDR2 are WSHSY and SAAADI. This sample comprised PBMCs, obtained before the yellow fever booster vaccination. This receptor was identified in a man aged 18 to 35 who received the YFV17D yellow fever vaccine. The chain combines TRBV10-2 with TRBJ1-1; D may be TRBD1 (5 bases). The CDR3 reads CASSDGGSLYTEAFF. Here the CDR3 DNA reads TGCGCCAGCAGTGACGGGGGGTCGTTATACACTGAAGCTTTCTTT.